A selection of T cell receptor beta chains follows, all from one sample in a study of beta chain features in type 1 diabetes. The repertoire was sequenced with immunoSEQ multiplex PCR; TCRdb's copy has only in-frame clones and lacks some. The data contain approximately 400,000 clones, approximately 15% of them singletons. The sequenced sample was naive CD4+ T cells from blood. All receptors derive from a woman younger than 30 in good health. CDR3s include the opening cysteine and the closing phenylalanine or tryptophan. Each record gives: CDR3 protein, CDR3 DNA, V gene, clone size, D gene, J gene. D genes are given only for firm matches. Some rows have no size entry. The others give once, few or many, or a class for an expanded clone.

CDR3: CASSPLPSGGAYTEAFF
DNA: TGCGCCAGCAGCCCCTTACCTTCGGGGGGCGCGTACACTGAAGCTTTCTTT
V: TRBV4-1
size: few
D: -
J: TRBJ1-1

CDR3: CATSRKTSGSHEQYF
DNA: TGTGCCACCAGCCGAAAGACTAGCGGGAGCCACGAGCAGTACTTC
V: TRBV15
size: -
D: TRBD2
J: TRBJ2-7

CDR3: CASSYSGVGTYEQYF
DNA: TGTGCCAGCAGTTACTCCGGGGTGGGGACCTACGAGCAGTACTTC
V: TRBV6-5
size: -
D: -
J: TRBJ2-7

CDR3: CASSGQQETQYF
DNA: TGTGCCAGCTCAGGACAGCAAGAGACCCAGTACTTC
V: TRBV18
size: -
D: -
J: TRBJ2-5

CDR3: CASPRSGNTEAFF
DNA: TGTGCCAGCCCCCGCTCGGGGAACACTGAAGCTTTCTTT
V: TRBV18
size: -
D: -
J: TRBJ1-1

CDR3: CASSQGVGRYNEQFF
DNA: TGCGCCAGCAGCCAAGGGGTGGGCAGATACAATGAGCAGTTCTTC
V: TRBV4-3
size: -
D: -
J: TRBJ2-1

CDR3: CASRTGTANTGELFF
DNA: TGTGCCAGCAGAACCGGGACAGCGAACACCGGGGAGCTGTTTTTT
V: TRBV11-2
size: -
D: TRBD1
J: TRBJ2-2

CDR3: CATSRGPWVAGGYNEQFF
DNA: TGTGCCACCAGCAGAGGGCCCTGGGTAGCGGGAGGGTACAATGAGCAGTTCTTC
V: TRBV15
size: -
D: TRBD2
J: TRBJ2-1

CDR3: CSVGGMGQPQHF
DNA: TGCAGCGTTGGAGGGATGGGGCAGCCCCAGCATTTT
V: TRBV29-1
size: few
D: -
J: TRBJ1-5

CDR3: CSASTGVEGQPQHF
DNA: TGCAGCGCCTCGACAGGGGTTGAAGGGCAGCCCCAGCATTTT
V: TRBV29-1
size: -
D: TRBD1
J: TRBJ1-5

CDR3: CASSLPGHRQETQYF
DNA: TGTGCCAGCAGCTTACCGGGACACCGTCAAGAGACCCAGTACTTC
V: TRBV7-2
size: few
D: -
J: TRBJ2-5

CDR3: CASTARGQGETQYF
DNA: TGTGCCAGTACCGCGCGAGGTCAGGGGGAGACCCAGTACTTC
V: TRBV19
size: -
D: -
J: TRBJ2-5

CDR3: CASSPSGQGIYGYTF
DNA: TGTGCCAGCAGCCCGAGTGGACAGGGAATATATGGCTACACCTTC
V: TRBV28
size: few
D: TRBD1
J: TRBJ1-2

CDR3: CSVVQGVNTEAFF
DNA: TGCAGCGTCGTACAGGGGGTGAACACTGAAGCTTTCTTT
V: TRBV29-1
size: few
D: TRBD1
J: TRBJ1-1

CDR3: CASSPSGGAGWDTEAFF
DNA: TGTGCCAGCAGCCCCAGTGGCGGGGCGGGGTGGGACACTGAAGCTTTCTTT
V: TRBV7-9
size: few
D: -
J: TRBJ1-1

CDR3: CASSRVGGTDTQYF
DNA: TGTGCCAGCAGTCGTGTCGGAGGCACAGATACGCAGTATTTT
V: TRBV28
size: few
D: -
J: TRBJ2-3

CDR3: CASSLGQQYEQYF
DNA: TGCGCCAGCAGCTTGGGTCAACAGTACGAGCAGTACTTC
V: TRBV5-1
size: -
D: -
J: TRBJ2-7

CDR3: CASSVGISPQETQYF
DNA: TGTGCCAGCAGCGTAGGTATTAGCCCCCAAGAGACCCAGTACTTC
V: TRBV9
size: few
D: -
J: TRBJ2-5

CDR3: CASNWRRAGEQFF
DNA: TGCGCCAGCAACTGGAGGAGGGCAGGTGAGCAGTTCTTC
V: TRBV5-1
size: few
D: -
J: TRBJ2-1

CDR3: CASSLREGRLAYEQYF
DNA: TGCGCCAGCAGCCTGAGGGAAGGTCGTCTAGCGTACGAGCAGTACTTC
V: TRBV4-1
size: -
D: -
J: TRBJ2-7

CDR3: CASKTLGPGGYTF
DNA: TGTGCCAGCAAAACCCTGGGGCCTGGGGGCTACACCTTC
V: TRBV4-2
size: -
D: -
J: TRBJ1-2

CDR3: CASSPPDIYGYTF
DNA: TGTGCCAGCAGCCCGCCGGACATCTATGGCTACACCTTC
V: TRBV7-2
size: few
D: -
J: TRBJ1-2

CDR3: CASSSDLYSGPDTQYF
DNA: TGTGCCAGCTCATCCGACCTTTACTCAGGGCCAGATACGCAGTATTTT
V: TRBV18
size: -
D: -
J: TRBJ2-3

CDR3: CASSFKSPTDTQYF
DNA: TGCGCCAGCAGCTTTAAATCCCCCACAGATACGCAGTATTTT
V: TRBV5-1
size: few
D: -
J: TRBJ2-3

CDR3: CASSIRGQAHQPQHF
DNA: TGTGCCAGTAGTATTAGGGGGCAGGCTCATCAGCCCCAGCATTTT
V: TRBV19
size: few
D: TRBD1
J: TRBJ1-5

CDR3: CAISESPGSIAFF
DNA: TGTGCCATCAGTGAGTCCCCAGGGTCTATAGCTTTCTTT
V: TRBV10-3
size: -
D: -
J: TRBJ1-1

CDR3: CASSHIPGELFF
DNA: TGTGCCAGCAGTCACATCCCCGGGGAGCTGTTTTTT
V: TRBV6-4
size: few
D: -
J: TRBJ2-2

CDR3: CASTRDPGQINEKLFF
DNA: TGTGCCAGCACCCGCGACCCGGGACAGATAAATGAAAAACTGTTTTTT
V: TRBV5-4
size: -
D: TRBD1
J: TRBJ1-4

CDR3: CASSDFGYRKGEQFF
DNA: TGCGCCAGCAGTGACTTTGGCTACAGGAAGGGTGAGCAGTTCTTC
V: TRBV10-2
size: -
D: -
J: TRBJ2-1

CDR3: CASSSGHQPQHF
DNA: TGTGCCAGCAGTTCAGGGCATCAGCCCCAGCATTTT
V: TRBV28
size: few
D: -
J: TRBJ1-5

CDR3: CASSQERTSTNTGELFF
DNA: TGTGCCAGCAGCCAAGAAAGGACTAGCACGAACACCGGGGAGCTGTTTTTT
V: TRBV4-2
size: few
D: TRBD2
J: TRBJ2-2

CDR3: CSVANRRLTDTQYF
DNA: TGCAGCGTCGCAAACCGGCGACTCACAGATACGCAGTATTTT
V: TRBV29-1
size: few
D: -
J: TRBJ2-3

CDR3: CASSLRDRGNAFF
DNA: TGTGCCAGCAGTCTCCGGGACAGGGGGAACGCTTTCTTT
V: TRBV27
size: few
D: TRBD1
J: TRBJ1-1

CDR3: CASSYVRDTEAFF
DNA: TGTGCCAGCAGTTACGTGAGAGACACTGAAGCTTTCTTT
V: TRBV6-5
size: once
D: -
J: TRBJ1-1

CDR3: CAWMSFNEQFF
DNA: TGTGCCTGGATGTCCTTCAATGAGCAGTTCTTC
V: TRBV30
size: -
D: -
J: TRBJ2-1

CDR3: CASSKGMTGTGGYEQYF
DNA: TGTGCCAGCTCCAAAGGGATGACCGGGACAGGGGGCTACGAGCAGTACTTC
V: TRBV28
size: once
D: TRBD1
J: TRBJ2-7

CDR3: CASRRVAYNEQFF
DNA: TGTGCCAGCAGGCGGGTCGCCTACAATGAGCAGTTCTTC
V: TRBV2
size: few
D: -
J: TRBJ2-1

CDR3: CSVPDGAGGNQPQHF
DNA: TGCAGCGTCCCCGACGGGGCAGGGGGGAACCAGCCCCAGCATTTT
V: TRBV29-1
size: few
D: TRBD1
J: TRBJ1-5

CDR3: CASSSLGETQYF
DNA: TGCGCCAGCAGCTCGCTCGGAGAGACCCAGTACTTC
V: TRBV5-1
size: -
D: -
J: TRBJ2-5

CDR3: CSVASGNTEAFF
DNA: TGCAGCGTTGCGTCAGGGAACACTGAAGCTTTCTTT
V: TRBV29-1
size: -
D: -
J: TRBJ1-1

CDR3: CSVARTGVTYEQYF
DNA: TGCAGCGTTGCGAGGACAGGGGTAACCTACGAGCAGTACTTC
V: TRBV29-1
size: -
D: TRBD1
J: TRBJ2-7

CDR3: CASSPHKGDSEAFF
DNA: TGTGCCAGTAGTCCTCATAAAGGGGACAGTGAAGCTTTCTTT
V: TRBV19
size: -
D: TRBD1
J: TRBJ1-1

CDR3: CASSDRDKNTEAFF
DNA: TGTGCCAGCAGCGACCGGGACAAGAACACTGAAGCTTTCTTT
V: TRBV7-6
size: few
D: -
J: TRBJ1-1

CDR3: CAWIRDRGQISSSYEQYF
DNA: TGTGCCTGGATTCGAGACAGGGGCCAAATTTCTAGCTCCTACGAGCAGTACTTC
V: TRBV30
size: -
D: TRBD1
J: TRBJ2-7

CDR3: CAWSRKDSPRNQPQHF
DNA: TGTGCCTGGAGCCGAAAGGACAGCCCGCGCAATCAGCCCCAGCATTTT
V: TRBV30
size: few
D: -
J: TRBJ1-5

CDR3: CASSLEGGRGDTQYF
DNA: TGTGCCAGCAGCTTAGAGGGCGGGAGAGGAGATACGCAGTATTTT
V: TRBV13
size: few
D: TRBD2
J: TRBJ2-3

CDR3: CASSLGTRETQYF
DNA: TGTGCCAGCAGCCTGGGGACAAGGGAGACCCAGTACTTC
V: TRBV7-2
size: few
D: -
J: TRBJ2-5

CDR3: CSVEGDRGHEQYF
DNA: TGCAGCGTTGAAGGGGACAGGGGCCACGAGCAGTACTTC
V: TRBV29-1
size: -
D: TRBD1
J: TRBJ2-7